The next 10 T cell receptor beta chains were all read from a single sample in a study of regulatory T cells in long-lasting Graves disease (dated by TCRdb to 2020 to 2022). Library preparation employed multiplex PCR. The run used an Illumina HiSeq 4000. iRepertoire HTBI primers and Arm-PCR amplification of CDR3 regions were used to construct TCR beta libraries. TCRdb reprocessed the public reads (quality trimming at Q25 with fastp, clone calling with MiXCR) and kept in-frame beta chains. Under each unique CDR3 protein, matching rows form one entry showing the most common genes and DNA. This sample has around 420,000 distinct CDR3 sequences in its table, and about 14% of those were observed once. 22% of the sample is in the top ten clones. Explained via the paper, the time point label denotes: newly diagnosed GD, antithyroid drugs for less than 3 months. For both TCR sequencing and RNA sequencing, RNA was extracted from PBMCs using TRIzol.

This specimen consisted of peripheral blood mononuclear cells (PBMCs), obtained at new diagnosis, from a patient treated with antithyroid drugs. Receptor source: a female donor with Graves disease.

The chain has TRBV11-2 and TRBJ2-5; D gene uncertain. Germline loops: CDR1 SGHAT, CDR2 FQNNGV. The CDR3 totals 14 residues. Between the trimmed V and J ends, which lost 0 bases and 4 bases, there was a span of 9 bases. The CDR3 DNA is TGTGCCAGCAGCTTAGACCCCCTAGGAGAGACCCAGTACTTC. Translation: CASSLDPLGETQYF.

This clonotype was detected many times. V and J are TRBV12-3 or TRBV12-4 and TRBJ2-3; D remains unclear. This CDR3 contains 12 residues. V lost 4 bases, J lost 6 bases, and 8 bases lay in between. CDR3 amino acids: CASSYPADTQYF. DNA of the CDR3: TGTGCCAGCAGTTATCCTGCCGATACGCAGTATTTT.

This clonotype was counted many times. Germline and junction disagree at one end, which may indicate a read error. V gene TRBV7-9 combines with J gene TRBJ1-1, with unresolved D. In germline, CDR1 is SEHNR, CDR2 FQNEAQ (reference sequence). CDR3 size: 14 residues. The CDR3 nucleotides read TGTGCCAGCAGTTTAGCCTCCTTGAACACTGAAGCTTTCTTT. Translating gives CASSLASLNTEAFF.

Ten or more counts support this clonotype. The chain carries TRBV12-3 or TRBV12-4 and TRBJ2-7, with TRBD2 identical over 7 bases. The CDR3 sequence is 14 residues long. The junction had 7 bases not matched to a gene; V was cut back by 6 bases and J by 2 bases. CDR3 DNA sequence: TGTGCCAGCAGCTTTAGCGGGCGTGCCTACGAGCAGTACTTC. Encoded protein: CASSFSGRAYEQYF.

This clonotype was recorded at least ten times. The gene calls are TRBV12-5 and TRBJ1-5; 9 positions agree with TRBD1. Losses at the gene ends were 2 bases for V and 7 bases for J; bases not matched to a gene: 9. Germline lookup yields CDR1 LGHNT and CDR2 FRNRAP. The length of the CDR3 is 16 residues. The CDR3: CASGLYRDRVRQPQHF. The CDR3 region has the DNA TGTGCTAGTGGTTTGTACCGGGACAGGGTACGCCAGCCCCAGCATTTT.

This clonotype was found many times. V usage is TRBV12-3 or TRBV12-4 and J usage is TRBJ1-3, with D unresolved. The ends were cut back, 11 bases at V and 0 bases at J, with 14 bases in the middle. The CDR3 spans 14 residues. The CDR3 loop reads CALLMADSGNTIYF. DNA for the CDR3: TGTGCCCTACTCATGGCCGACTCTGGAAACACCATATATTTT.

This clonotype showed up many times. The J gene is TRBJ1-1, the V gene TRBV4-1; a weak D match, TRBD1 (5 bases). The CDR3 runs 15 residues. Deletions cut 3 bases from V and 7 bases from J, with 18 bases between. Germline CDR1 and CDR2: MGHRA and YSYEKL. CDR3 DNA: TGCGCCAGCAGCCACACCCGGAGGGGATCCCTTGAAGCTTTCTTT. It yields the protein CASSHTRRGSLEAFF.

This clonotype was seen many times. The chain employs TRBV5-6 and TRBJ2-3; D gene unclear. V gave up 7 bases and J gave up 4 bases, with 16 bases separating them. The CDR3 totals 14 residues. CDR1 is SGHDT, CDR2 YYEEEE, per germline. The CDR3, as DNA: TGTGCCAGCCACAGCGTGGGAAGTCCAGATACGCAGTATTTT. It specifies CASHSVGSPDTQYF.

The chain employs TRBV18 and TRBJ2-3, with TRBD2 as a possible D gene (6 bases). This CDR3 contains 16 residues. V lost 5 bases to trimming and J lost 6 bases, with 21 bases between them. Germline CDR1 KGHSH, CDR2 LQKENI. Written as DNA, the CDR3 is TGTGCCAGCTCATCACGACTAGGAGGGGCCGGGGATACGCAGTATTTT. Translated, it gives CASSSRLGGAGDTQYF. The full variable domain, with the rest looked up from reference TRBV18 and TRBJ2-3, is NAGVMQNPRHLVRRRGQEARLRCSPMKGHSHVYWYRQLPEEGLKFMVYLQKENIIDESGMPKERFSAEFPKEGPSILRIQQVVRGDSAAYFCASSSRLGGAGDTQYFGPGTRLTVL.

This clonotype has a count of ten or more. The rearrangement joins TRBV18 to TRBJ1-1; no firm D call. Trimming took off 2 bases at V and 6 bases at J, with 13 bases between the two ends. Germline V gene data show CDR1 as KGHSH and CDR2 as LQKENI. The CDR3 consists of 14 residues. The DNA for the CDR3 is TGTGCCAGCTCACCAAGCGAGCCACAGCCTGAAGCTTTCTTT. Its protein product is CASSPSEPQPEAFF. The entire variable domain, with the rest obtained from reference TRBV18 and TRBJ1-1, is as follows: NAGVMQNPRHLVRRRGQEARLRCSPMKGHSHVYWYRQLPEEGLKFMVYLQKENIIDESGMPKERFSAEFPKEGPSILRIQQVVRGDSAAYFCASSPSEPQPEAFFGQGTRLTVV.